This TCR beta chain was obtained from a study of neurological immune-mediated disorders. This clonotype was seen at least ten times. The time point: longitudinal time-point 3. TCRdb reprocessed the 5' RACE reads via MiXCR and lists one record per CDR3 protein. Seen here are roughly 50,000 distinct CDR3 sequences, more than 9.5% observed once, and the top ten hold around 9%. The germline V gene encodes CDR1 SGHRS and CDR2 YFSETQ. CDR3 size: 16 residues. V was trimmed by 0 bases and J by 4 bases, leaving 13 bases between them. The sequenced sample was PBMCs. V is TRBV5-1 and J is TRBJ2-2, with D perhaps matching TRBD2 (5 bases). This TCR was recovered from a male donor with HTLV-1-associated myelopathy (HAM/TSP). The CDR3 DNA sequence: TGCGCCAGCAGCTTGGTCCCCGGGGTCGGCACCGGGGAGCTGTTTTTT. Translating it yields CASSLVPGVGTGELFF.